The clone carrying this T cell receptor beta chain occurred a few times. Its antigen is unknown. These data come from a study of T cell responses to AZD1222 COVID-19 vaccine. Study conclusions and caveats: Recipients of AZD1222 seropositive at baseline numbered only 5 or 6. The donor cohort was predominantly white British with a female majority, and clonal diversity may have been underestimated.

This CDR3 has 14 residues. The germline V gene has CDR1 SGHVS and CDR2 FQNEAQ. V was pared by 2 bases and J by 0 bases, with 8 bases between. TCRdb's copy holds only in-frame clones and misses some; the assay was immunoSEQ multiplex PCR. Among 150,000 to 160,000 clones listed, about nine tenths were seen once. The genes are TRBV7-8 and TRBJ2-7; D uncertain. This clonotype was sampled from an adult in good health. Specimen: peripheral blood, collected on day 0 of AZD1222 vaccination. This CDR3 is CASSLRLSSYEQYF. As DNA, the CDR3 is TGTGCCAGCAGCTTAAGGCTCAGCTCCTACGAGCAGTACTTC.